This TCR beta chain was found in a study of early T cells in non-severe SARS-CoV-2 infection (dated by TCRdb to the early 2020s). About the full investigation: TCR sequencing used bulk RNA from unsorted whole blood, so alpha and beta chains could not be paired. Broader findings and caveats from the paper: VDJdb matching was skewed toward anti-spike CD8 responses and likely underestimated virus-specific expansions by missing private and CD4 specificities.

A case-control design nested within a healthcare worker cohort in London, UK, was used, with weekly nasopharyngeal swab PCR tests and blood sampling performed. Healthcare workers were enrolled in the week of the UK lockdown, from 23 to 31 March 2020, and were followed every week for up to roughly 16 weeks. Clipping removes 4 bases from V and 16 bases from J, with 16 as the unmatched junction base count. The CDR3 has 14 amino acids, counting the end cysteine and phenylalanine. CDR3 DNA only is kept here, 42 bases in frame from base 1. The germline V gene encodes CDR1 SGHDT and CDR2 YYEEEE. As to this clonotype: Its antigen remains unidentified. Base-call qualities are not available, and no considerably larger clone is one nucleotide away.

Library preparation used 5' RACE. Sequenced on a NextSeq 500. The TCR library protocol attached unique molecular identifiers to individual cDNA molecules to correct for sequencing error and PCR bias. Both TCR alpha and beta chains were sequenced, and tight co-correlation was observed between alpha and beta sequence abundances in each sample. The paper's processing steps were these. V gene, J gene and CDR3 annotation of TCR sequences was performed with Decombinator V4. TCRs were defined as expanded if a significant change between any two time points was detected under a Poisson model with p below 0.0001. Abundances of TCRs were expressed as counts per million after normalisation to the total number of TCRs sequenced in each sample. TRAV1-2 paired with TRAJ12, TRAJ20 or TRAJ33 defined MAIT TCRs, while TRAV10 paired with TRAJ18 defined iNKT TCRs. VDJdb, accessed 1 November 2021, was searched for CMV, EBV and SARS-CoV-2 annotated TCRs, excluding TCRs annotated for multiple antigens. TCRdb's own reprocessing of the public reads used fastp at Q25 and MiXCR and kept productive beta chains. Rows are combined by CDR3 protein, so each entry shows the most common genes and DNA. The V and J calls come from TCRdb's annotation, not from the publication. The sample yields about 64,000 distinct CDR3 sequences; around 10% were counted once. The ten largest clones add up to less than 3.5% of the sample.

The rearrangement combines TRBV5-6 with TRBJ1-4; 7 nucleotides in the junction match TRBD1. The receptor comes from an adult who was a healthcare worker with PCR-confirmed SARS-CoV-2 infection or an uninfected control (not recorded which). Specimen: whole blood, collected at baseline. The sequenced DNA: TGTGCCAGCAGCCGTCCGGGGACAGATATTATTCCGTTTTTT. This encodes CASSRPGTDIIPFF.